The 7 T cell receptor beta chains below come from one sample, sequenced in a study of cytomegalovirus exposure and HLA in healthy donors. The study ran its PCR with 60 Vbeta and 13 Jbeta primers. Sequencing used immunoSEQ multiplex PCR; TCRdb keeps in-frame clones, though not all of them. The table has 220,000 or so clones, around 73% seen once. Sequencing was done on a sample of PBMCs. These receptors came from a male donor in good health and CMV-seronegative.

This clone was seen a single time. V and J are TRBV6-1 and TRBJ2-1; 10 nucleotides line up with TRBD1. Trimming cost V 4 bases and J 12 bases; bases outside gene matches: 9. The CDR3 spans 14 residues. Looked up from germline, CDR1 is MNHNS and CDR2 is SASEGT. For the CDR3, the DNA is TGTGCCAGCAGTGGAGACAGGGGGCCTTATGCGCAGTTCTTC. Protein sequence: CASSGDRGPYAQFF.

Comment on this clone: At one boundary the junction diverges from the germline segment, which might be a read error. Other DNA sequences in this sample translate to the same CDR3. The chain joins TRBV30 to TRBJ2-7, with 13 bases identical to TRBD2. Germline V gene sequence: CDR1 GTSNPN, CDR2 SVGIG (reference sequence). This CDR3 contains 19 residues. CDR3 in amino acids: CAWSQGSPRLAGGAYEQYF. In nucleotides, the CDR3 is TGTGCCTGGAGTCAGGGTTCTCCGCGACTAGCGGGAGGAGCCTACGAACAGTACTTC.

This clone was observed a few times. This chain joins TRBV27 and TRBJ2-2, with D possibly matching TRBD2 (5 bases). CDR3 length equals 16 residues. V was pared by 0 bases and J by 0 bases, with 8 bases between. The V gene's germline CDR1 is MNHEY and CDR2 SMNVEV (reference sequence). This CDR3 reads CASSLSSGTNTGELFF. Written as DNA, the CDR3 is TGTGCCAGCAGTTTATCTTCCGGGACGAACACCGGGGAGCTGTTTTTT.

V is TRBV28 and J is TRBJ1-5, with D hard to call. Trimming stripped 2 bases from V and 3 bases from J, with 14 bases between. CDR1 is MDHEN, CDR2 SYDVKM, per germline. There are 16 residues in the CDR3. DNA of the CDR3: TGTGCCAGCAGTTTAGAGTTGGCAGGCGTCAATCAGCCCCAGCATTTT. It specifies CASSLELAGVNQPQHF. Together with reference TRBV28 and TRBJ1-5, the CDR3 gives the full variable domain: DVKVTQSSRYLVKRTGEKVFLECVQDMDHENMFWYRQDPGLGLRLIYFSYDVKMKEKGDIPEGYSVSREKKERFSLILESASTNQTSMYLCASSLELAGVNQPQHFGDGTRLSIL.

This sequence joins TRBV19 and TRBJ2-6; D possibly corresponds to TRBD2 (6 bases). Germline CDR1 and CDR2: LNHDA and SQIVND (reference sequence). The germline V and J ends were trimmed by 7 bases and 0 bases, with 25 bases remaining between them. The CDR3 covers 20 residues. DNA of the CDR3: TGTGCCAGTACCAAGGGATCGGGACTCCAATCCCTCTCTGGGGCCAACGTCCTGACTTTC. Encoded protein: CASTKGSGLQSLSGANVLTF.

The chain links TRBV5-1 to TRBJ2-5; 10 bases agree with TRBD2. From germline, CDR1 is SGHRS and CDR2 YFSETQ. The CDR3 totals 15 residues. V trimming: 2 bases; J trimming: 3 bases; junction bases outside the gene matches: 4. CDR3 nucleotide sequence: TGCGCCAGCAGCTTCCTAGCGGGAGTGGAAGAGACCCAGTACTTC. Its translation is CASSFLAGVEETQYF.

The J gene is TRBJ2-3, the V gene TRBV2; 8 nucleotides line up with TRBD2. V shed 6 bases and J 4 bases; nucleotides not matched to a gene: 9. The CDR3 is 15 residues long. CDR1 is SNHLY and CDR2 is FYNNEI in the germline V gene. CDR3 nucleotides: TGTGCCAGCAGGACCCAGCGGGAGCCACCAGATACGCAGTATTTT. The encoded protein is CASRTQREPPDTQYF.